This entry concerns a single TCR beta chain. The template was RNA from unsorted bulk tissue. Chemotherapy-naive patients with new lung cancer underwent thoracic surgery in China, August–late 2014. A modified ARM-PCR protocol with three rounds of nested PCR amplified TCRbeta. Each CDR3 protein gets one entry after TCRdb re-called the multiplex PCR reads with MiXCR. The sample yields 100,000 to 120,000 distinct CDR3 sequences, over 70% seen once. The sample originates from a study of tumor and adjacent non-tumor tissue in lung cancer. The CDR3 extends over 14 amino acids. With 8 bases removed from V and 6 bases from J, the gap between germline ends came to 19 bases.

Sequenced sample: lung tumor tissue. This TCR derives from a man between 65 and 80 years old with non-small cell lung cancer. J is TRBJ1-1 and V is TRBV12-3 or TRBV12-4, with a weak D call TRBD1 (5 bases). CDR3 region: CASCLSGGVSEAFF. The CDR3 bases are TGTGCCAGCTGTCTCTCCGGGGGGGTCTCTGAAGCTTTCTTT.